Listed below are T cell receptor beta chains from one sample, sequenced in a study of blood T cell repertoires in COVID-19. Here immunoSEQ multiplex PCR was the method, and the copy in TCRdb shows in-frame clones only, minus some. The sample carries fewer than 150,000 clones, 85% recorded once. Specimen: peripheral blood. These receptors all stem from a man in his fifties with acute or convalescent COVID-19. Both conserved end residues are part of each CDR3. D genes are given only for firm matches. Part of the rows lack a size; the others show once, few, many or a class for expanded clones.

TRBJ1-1 TRBV24-1 - TRBD1 CATSDWGDSTEAFF TGCGCCACCAGTGATTGGGGGGACAGCACTGAAGCTTTCTTT
TRBJ2-7 TRBV6-5 - - CASSSPKFYEQYF TGTGCCAGCAGTTCCCCTAAGTTCTACGAGCAGTACTTC
TRBJ2-3 TRBV6-2/TRBV6-3 few - CASSGQRFTDTQYF TGTGCCAGCAGTGGCCAGCGGTTCACAGATACGCAGTATTTT
TRBJ1-1 TRBV28 - - CASSLDSYTEAFF TGTGCCAGCAGTTTGGACAGCTACACTGAAGCTTTCTTT
TRBJ1-1 TRBV6-2/TRBV6-3 - - CASSYRRGTEAFF TGTGCCAGCAGTTATCGTAGGGGCACTGAAGCTTTCTTT
TRBJ1-6 TRBV7-9 - - CASSSPPQGSSYNSPLHF TGTGCCAGCAGCTCCCCCCCTCAAGGGAGCTCCTATAATTCACCCCTCCACTTT
TRBJ2-7 TRBV6-2/TRBV6-3 - - CASSPPSVQGPFEQYF TGTGCCAGCAGTCCCCCATCAGTTCAGGGCCCTTTCGAGCAGTACTTC
TRBJ1-5 TRBV15 - - CATSGGSSDTVPQHF TGTGCCACCAGCGGGGGGAGTAGTGACACCGTCCCCCAGCATTTT
TRBJ1-6 TRBV6-6 - - CASILAPGHNSPLHF TGTGCCAGCATCCTAGCCCCGGGCCATAATTCACCCCTCCACTTT
TRBJ2-5 TRBV18 - TRBD1 CASSPRGQAGETQYF TGTGCCAGCTCACCAAGGGGACAGGCCGGGGAGACCCAGTACTTC
TRBJ2-5 TRBV6-6 - TRBD1 CASTGTEETQYF TGTGCCAGCACCGGGACAGAAGAGACCCAGTACTTC
TRBJ1-2 TRBV6-1 - - CASSELRNYGYTF TGTGCCAGCAGTGAACTCAGAAACTATGGCTACACCTTC
TRBJ2-6 TRBV4-2 - TRBD1 CASSQAGQGDSGANVLTF TGTGCCAGCAGCCAAGCCGGACAGGGGGATAGTGGGGCCAACGTCCTGACTTTC
TRBJ1-1 TRBV29-1 once TRBD1 CSAQGASRGNTEAFF TGCAGCGCACAGGGGGCGTCCCGGGGGAACACTGAAGCTTTCTTT
TRBJ2-1 TRBV7-9 once TRBD1 CASSIGRTGRRNEQFF TGTGCCAGCAGCATAGGCCGGACAGGGAGAAGAAATGAGCAGTTCTTC
TRBJ1-1 TRBV25-1 - TRBD1 CASRQTGVTEAFF TGTGCCAGCAGACAGACAGGGGTCACTGAAGCTTTCTTT
TRBJ2-3 TRBV5-6 - TRBD2 CASSLALAGVWTDTQYF TGTGCCAGCAGCTTGGCCCTAGCGGGAGTATGGACAGATACGCAGTATTTT
TRBJ2-1 TRBV19 - - CASSTRVLRGGEQFF TGTGCCAGTAGTACTAGGGTCCTCAGGGGCGGTGAGCAGTTCTTC
TRBJ2-2 TRBV5-1 - TRBD1 CASSFGQDTGELFF TGCGCCAGCAGCTTTGGACAGGACACCGGGGAGCTGTTTTTT
TRBJ2-2 TRBV10-1 - TRBD1 CASSPQGASGELFF TGCGCCAGCAGCCCTCAGGGGGCATCCGGGGAGCTGTTTTTT
TRBJ2-6 TRBV19 - TRBD2 CASMVAGVGANVLTF TGTGCCAGTATGGTAGCGGGGGTAGGGGCCAACGTCCTGACTTTC
TRBJ2-5 TRBV5-1 - TRBD2 CASSLGLAGGLETQYF TGCGCCAGCAGCTTGGGACTAGCGGGAGGGTTAGAGACCCAGTACTTC
TRBJ1-3 TRBV3-1/TRBV3-2 - - CASSLFRGPGNTIYF TGTGCCAGCAGCTTATTCAGAGGCCCGGGAAACACCATATATTTT
TRBJ1-3 TRBV6-5 - - CASSPSFSGNTIYF TGTGCCAGCAGTCCATCATTCTCTGGAAACACCATATATTTT
TRBJ2-2 TRBV10-1 - - CASSDLQAMNTGELFF TGCGCCAGCAGTGATCTACAGGCCATGAACACCGGGGAGCTGTTTTTT
TRBJ2-3 TRBV28 - TRBD1 CASSLLGQGVADTQYF TGTGCCAGCAGTTTACTGGGACAGGGGGTGGCAGATACGCAGTATTTT